The sequence of this TCR beta chain was determined in a study of blood T cell repertoires in COVID-19. Study at large: Whether acute or convalescent, the COVID-19 samples came from the United States, Italy and Spain. The cDNA or gDNA used as material had been derived from T cells, B-cell-depleted T cells, or PBMCs.

V shed 6 bases and J shed 4 bases, with 22 bases lying between them. The CDR3 consists of 17 residues. Germline assignment: CDR1 SGDLS and CDR2 YYNGEE. In the authors' workflow: Estimation of nucleated cell counts was performed using reference gene primer amplification. The protocol was immunoSEQ multiplex PCR, while the TCRdb copy is restricted to in-frame clones and leaves out a portion. That table supplies the V and J calls and clone size; D and trimming were determined from the DNA. The sample holds under 300,000 clones; 75% to 90% are singletons and the top ten take about 3%. Sequencing was done on a sample of peripheral blood. The rearrangement joins TRBV9 to TRBJ2-2, with D maybe TRBD2 (7 bases). This clonotype was obtained from a woman in her thirties with active or convalescent COVID-19. The CDR3 is CASNRAGAGASTGELFF. CDR3 in DNA: TGTGCCAGCAACCGGGCAGGGGCGGGGGCAAGCACCGGGGAGCTGTTTTTT.